A selection of T cell receptor beta chains follows, all from one sample in a study of blood T cell repertoires in COVID-19. Profiling relied on immunoSEQ multiplex PCR, and the TCRdb table lists in-frame clones only, not all of them. Of nearly 200,000 clones in the sample, roughly 90% were seen once. Sequences were obtained from peripheral blood. The origin of the receptors is a woman in her thirties or forties who had recovered from COVID-19. Both conserved end residues are part of each CDR3. The order of the fields is CDR3 protein, CDR3 DNA, J gene, V gene, D gene, CDR3 length, clone size. The D gene is left open where the match is weak. Size values are once, few and many counts, or a class for expanded clones, and some rows have none.

CDR3: CASSGTINEKLFF; DNA: TGTGCCAGTTCCGGGACAATTAATGAAAAACTGTTTTTT; J: TRBJ1-4; V: TRBV28; D: -; length: 13; size: -
CDR3: CASGLVQPGGPSEQYF; DNA: TGTGCTAGTGGTTTGGTACAACCAGGAGGGCCCTCCGAGCAGTACTTC; J: TRBJ2-7; V: TRBV12-5; D: -; length: 16; size: -
CDR3: CASSLATSGGAYEQYF; DNA: TGCGCCAGCAGCTTGGCGACTAGCGGGGGAGCCTACGAGCAGTACTTC; J: TRBJ2-7; V: TRBV5-1; D: TRBD2; length: 16; size: -
CDR3: CASSLDAASGTYNEQFF; DNA: TGTGCCAGCAGCTTAGATGCGGCTAGCGGGACATACAATGAGCAGTTCTTC; J: TRBJ2-1; V: TRBV7-8; D: TRBD2; length: 17; size: once
CDR3: CAWSAGQGVGEQFF; DNA: TGTGCCTGGAGTGCGGGACAGGGGGTCGGGGAGCAGTTCTTC; J: TRBJ2-1; V: TRBV30; D: TRBD1; length: 14; size: -
CDR3: CASSQDGAGGPYNEQFF; DNA: TGCGCCAGCAGCCAAGATGGAGCGGGAGGGCCATACAATGAGCAGTTCTTC; J: TRBJ2-1; V: TRBV4-1; D: TRBD2; length: 17; size: -
CDR3: CASSDIAGGPTDTQYF; DNA: TGTGCCAGCAGTGACATAGCGGGAGGGCCAACAGATACGCAGTATTTT; J: TRBJ2-3; V: TRBV6-4; D: TRBD2; length: 16; size: -
CDR3: CASSPEAGGKETQYF; DNA: TGTGCCAGCAGCCCAGAAGCCGGAGGGAAAGAGACCCAGTACTTC; J: TRBJ2-5; V: TRBV3-1/TRBV3-2; D: -; length: 15; size: -
CDR3: CSVPRGSPKTQYF; DNA: TGCAGCGTTCCAAGGGGCTCGCCGAAGACCCAGTACTTC; J: TRBJ2-5; V: TRBV29-1; D: -; length: 13; size: -
CDR3: CASSLSPGNTEAFF; DNA: TGTGCCAGCAGTTTATCCCCCGGGAACACTGAAGCTTTCTTT; J: TRBJ1-1; V: TRBV27; D: -; length: 14; size: -
CDR3: CASSYSGQGSTDTQYF; DNA: TGTGCCAGCAGTTACTCGGGACAGGGGTCCACAGATACGCAGTATTTT; J: TRBJ2-3; V: TRBV6-2/TRBV6-3; D: TRBD1; length: 16; size: -
CDR3: CAISDGYGYTF; DNA: TGTGCCATCAGTGACGGGTATGGCTACACCTTC; J: TRBJ1-2; V: TRBV10-3; D: -; length: 11; size: -
CDR3: CASSSLYEQYF; DNA: TGTGCCAGCAGTTCCCTATACGAGCAGTACTTC; J: TRBJ2-7; V: TRBV11-1; D: -; length: 11; size: few
CDR3: CASSAGGNSYNEQFF; DNA: TGTGCCAGCAGTGCTGGGGGCAATTCCTACAATGAGCAGTTCTTC; J: TRBJ2-1; V: TRBV2; D: -; length: 15; size: -
CDR3: CASSSGLAASYEQYF; DNA: TGTGCCAGCAGCTCTGGACTAGCGGCCTCCTACGAGCAGTACTTC; J: TRBJ2-7; V: TRBV3-1/TRBV3-2; D: TRBD2; length: 15; size: -
CDR3: CATSRDRAAGGKVGELFF; DNA: TGTGCCACCAGCAGAGATAGGGCAGCGGGAGGTAAGGTCGGGGAGCTGTTTTTT; J: TRBJ2-2; V: TRBV15; D: TRBD2; length: 18; size: -
CDR3: CATSRDRRDSYEQYF; DNA: TGTGCCACCAGCAGAGATAGGCGGGACTCCTACGAGCAGTACTTC; J: TRBJ2-7; V: TRBV15; D: -; length: 15; size: once
CDR3: CASSYSRTVGREQYF; DNA: TGTGCCAGCAGTTACAGCAGGACCGTTGGGAGAGAGCAGTACTTC; J: TRBJ2-7; V: TRBV6-2/TRBV6-3; D: -; length: 15; size: -
CDR3: CSGEQETQYF; DNA: TGCAGTGGGGAGCAAGAGACCCAGTACTTC; J: TRBJ2-5; V: TRBV20-1; D: -; length: 10; size: -
CDR3: CSVVGGTPGETQYF; DNA: TGCAGCGTTGTTGGCGGGACGCCCGGGGAGACCCAGTACTTC; J: TRBJ2-5; V: TRBV29-1; D: -; length: 14; size: -
CDR3: CASSPGTGGGNEQFF; DNA: TGTGCCAGTAGCCCCGGGACAGGGGGAGGTAATGAGCAGTTCTTC; J: TRBJ2-1; V: TRBV19; D: TRBD1; length: 15; size: once
CDR3: CASGLSGLHTDTQYF; DNA: TGTGCTAGTGGACTATCGGGACTTCACACAGATACGCAGTATTTT; J: TRBJ2-3; V: TRBV12-5; D: -; length: 15; size: -
CDR3: CASSVLSGSGTGELFF; DNA: TGTGCCAGCAGCGTACTTAGCGGGAGCGGTACCGGGGAGCTGTTTTTT; J: TRBJ2-2; V: TRBV9; D: TRBD2; length: 16; size: -
CDR3: CASSVWSGSTDTQYF; DNA: TGTGCCAGCAGCGTATGGAGCGGGAGCACAGATACGCAGTATTTT; J: TRBJ2-3; V: TRBV9; D: -; length: 15; size: few
CDR3: CASSLVPAGSYNEQFF; DNA: TGTGCCAGCAGCTTAGTCCCAGCGGGGTCCTACAATGAGCAGTTCTTC; J: TRBJ2-1; V: TRBV7-2; D: TRBD2; length: 16; size: -
CDR3: CASSPSLSYGYTF; DNA: TGTGCCAGCTCACCGTCCCTCTCTTATGGCTACACCTTC; J: TRBJ1-2; V: TRBV18; D: -; length: 13; size: -
CDR3: CASSHHETQYF; DNA: TGTGCCAGCAGCCATCATGAGACCCAGTACTTC; J: TRBJ2-5; V: TRBV14; D: -; length: 11; size: -
CDR3: CASSGQGWGYGYTF; DNA: TGTGCCAGCAGCGGTCAGGGCTGGGGCTATGGCTACACCTTC; J: TRBJ1-2; V: TRBV7-9; D: -; length: 14; size: -
CDR3: CASSLRAAGTLVNEQFF; DNA: TGTGCCAGCAGCTTAAGGGCAGCGGGAACCCTGGTTAATGAGCAGTTCTTC; J: TRBJ2-1; V: TRBV7-8; D: TRBD2; length: 17; size: -
CDR3: CASSPIARVSEHNEQFF; DNA: TGTGCCAGCTCACCAATTGCGAGGGTCAGTGAACACAATGAGCAGTTCTTC; J: TRBJ2-1; V: TRBV18; D: -; length: 17; size: -
CDR3: CASSASQGSGANVLTF; DNA: TGTGCCAGCTCAGCAAGCCAGGGGTCTGGGGCCAACGTCCTGACTTTC; J: TRBJ2-6; V: TRBV18; D: -; length: 16; size: few
CDR3: CASSLLAGGYNEQFF; DNA: TGTGCCAGTAGCCTACTAGCGGGAGGGTACAATGAGCAGTTCTTC; J: TRBJ2-1; V: TRBV19; D: TRBD2; length: 15; size: -
CDR3: CASSPTSTNNEQFF; DNA: TGTGCCAGCAGCCCGACTAGCACTAACAATGAGCAGTTCTTC; J: TRBJ2-1; V: TRBV6-6; D: TRBD2; length: 14; size: -
CDR3: CASSQGLAGVADTQYF; DNA: TGTGCCAGCAGTCAAGGACTAGCGGGAGTCGCAGATACGCAGTATTTT; J: TRBJ2-3; V: TRBV7-7; D: TRBD2; length: 16; size: -
CDR3: CASSFQGAYTEAFF; DNA: TGTGCCAGCAGTTTCCAGGGGGCGTACACTGAAGCTTTCTTT; J: TRBJ1-1; V: TRBV28; D: TRBD1; length: 14; size: -
CDR3: CASSLGQGGYEQYF; DNA: TGTGCCAGCAGTTTGGGACAGGGAGGCTACGAGCAGTACTTC; J: TRBJ2-7; V: TRBV27; D: TRBD1; length: 14; size: -
CDR3: CASSPTGGGQPQHF; DNA: TGTGCCAGTAGTCCAACAGGGGGCGGTCAGCCCCAGCATTTT; J: TRBJ1-5; V: TRBV19; D: TRBD1; length: 14; size: -
CDR3: CASRYQGVNTEAFF; DNA: TGTGCCAGCAGATACCAGGGCGTGAACACTGAAGCTTTCTTT; J: TRBJ1-1; V: TRBV27; D: -; length: 14; size: -
CDR3: CAWAPRAGNTYEQYF; DNA: TGTGCCTGGGCGCCGAGGGCGGGTAACACCTACGAGCAGTACTTC; J: TRBJ2-7; V: TRBV30; D: -; length: 15; size: -
CDR3: CASSFRGRATEAFF; DNA: TGTGCCAGCAGTTTCCGGGGGAGGGCCACTGAAGCTTTCTTT; J: TRBJ1-1; V: TRBV27; D: -; length: 14; size: -
CDR3: CASSSDRDDEQYF; DNA: TGTGCCAGCAGCTCCGACAGGGACGACGAGCAGTACTTC; J: TRBJ2-7; V: TRBV7-2; D: TRBD1; length: 13; size: -
CDR3: CASSPLAGDNEQFF; DNA: TGTGCCAGCTCTCCACTAGCGGGAGACAATGAGCAGTTCTTC; J: TRBJ2-1; V: TRBV18; D: TRBD2; length: 14; size: -
CDR3: CASSIPGHRGSPLHF; DNA: TGTGCCAGTAGTATACCGGGACATCGGGGTTCACCCCTCCACTTT; J: TRBJ1-6; V: TRBV19; D: -; length: 15; size: few
CDR3: CATLQTGQNSPLHF; DNA: TGTGCCACACTCCAAACAGGGCAAAATTCACCCCTCCACTTT; J: TRBJ1-6; V: TRBV10-3; D: -; length: 14; size: -
CDR3: CATSRGTSVINEQFF; DNA: TGTGCCACCAGTCGTGGGACTAGCGTAATCAATGAGCAGTTCTTC; J: TRBJ2-1; V: TRBV24-1; D: TRBD2; length: 15; size: -